This TCR beta chain was recovered during a study of T cells in Graves' hyperthyroidism and ophthalmopathy. The study's findings and limits: Median prediction lead before ophthalmopathy onset was roughly 6 months with the model. Blood also carried most thyroid clonotypes expanded above 0.001.

A word on this clonotype: The antigen remains undetermined.

The source material, RNA transcripts, was used to amplify TCR beta CDR3 regions. The TCR CDR3 was amplified in a first-round RT-PCR using the HTBI primer set. In TCRdb, the multiplex PCR reads were re-called with MiXCR into one record per CDR3 protein. The sample records under 350,000 distinct CDR3 sequences, around a sixth being singletons. The CDR3 has 13 amino acids. V was clipped by 5 bases and J by 6 bases; unmatched bases: 4. The germline CDR1 and CDR2 sequences are SEHNR and FQNEAQ (reference sequence). These patients, aged 18 to 65, had recently diagnosed hyperthyroidism lasting under 2 months.

The TCR was taken from a woman aged 45-59 years with Graves' hyperthyroidism. The sequenced material came from blood. The rearrangement links TRBV7-9 to TRBJ1-2; 9 bases line up with TRBD1. As DNA, the CDR3 is TGTGCCAGCAGCGGGGACAGGGAAAATGGCTACACCTTC. Translating gives CASSGDRENGYTF. Full variable domain (rest looked up from reference TRBV7-9 and TRBJ1-2): DTGVSQNPRHKITKRGQNVTFRCDPISEHNRLYWYRQTLGQGPEFLTYFQNEAQLEKSRLLSDRFSAERPKGSFSTLEIQRTEQGDSAMYLCASSGDRENGYTFGSGTRLTVV.